This T cell receptor beta chain derives from a study of CD8+ T cells in alopecia areata. The germline CDR1 and CDR2 sequences are SQVTM and ANQGSEA. CDR3 size: 12 residues. V shed 3 bases, J shed 6 bases, and the junction held 4 bases outside the gene matches. RNA was extracted and reverse transcribed into cDNA as the sequencing template. Method: immunoSEQ multiplex PCR; TCRdb's copy keeps in-frame clones and lacks some. The sample includes around 210,000 clones, approximately 60% of them seen just once. Sequenced material: CD8+ T cells sorted from blood. The chain uses TRBV29-1 and TRBJ2-7; 8 nucleotides match TRBD1. The receptor comes from a human donor in good health. CDR3 coding DNA: TGCAGCGTTGAGATCGACAGGGGCGAGCAGTACTTC. Protein: CSVEIDRGEQYF.